The clone carrying this T cell receptor beta chain was counted a few times. Its target is not known. This sample was taken from a study of response to subunit inactivated influenza vaccine. Study-wide results and caveats: T cells newly recruited by each seasonal influenza vaccination are few, the authors suggested.

TCRdb passed the RT-PCR reads through MiXCR, listing each CDR3 protein once. The sample contains around 300,000 distinct CDR3 sequences, approximately 21% of which appear only once. The TCR comes from a man aged 50 to 69 who received an inactivated influenza vaccine. Sequencing used PBMCs from blood, obtained about 19 months after vaccination.

CDR3 in DNA: TGCGCCAGCAGCCAAGATCGATTGGGGGACACTGAAGCTTTCTTT. Residues: CASSQDRLGDTEAFF. The genes are TRBV4-3 and TRBJ1-1; TRBD1 is a possible D gene (5 bases). CDR1 and CDR2 from the germline V gene are LGHNA and YSLEER. The CDR3 consists of 15 residues. Between the trimmed V and J ends, which lost 0 bases and 3 bases, there was a span of 11 bases.